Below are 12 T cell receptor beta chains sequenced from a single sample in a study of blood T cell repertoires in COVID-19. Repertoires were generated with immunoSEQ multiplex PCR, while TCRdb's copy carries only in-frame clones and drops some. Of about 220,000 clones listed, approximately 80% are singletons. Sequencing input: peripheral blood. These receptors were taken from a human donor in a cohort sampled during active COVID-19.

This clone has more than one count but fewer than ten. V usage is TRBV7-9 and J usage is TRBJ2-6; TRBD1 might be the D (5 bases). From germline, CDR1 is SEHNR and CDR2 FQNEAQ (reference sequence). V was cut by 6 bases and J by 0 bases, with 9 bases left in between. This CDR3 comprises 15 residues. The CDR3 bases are TGTGCCAGCAGGAAAGGGGACTCTGGGGCCAACGTCCTGACTTTC. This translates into CASRKGDSGANVLTF.

The CDR3 bases are TGTGCCAGCAGCGGAACCGGTCGGGGGGGCCGTTACAATGAGCAGTTCTTC. Amino acids: CASSGTGRGGRYNEQFF. The rearrangement joins TRBV5-5 to TRBJ2-1; the match to TRBD2 covers 8 bases. The CDR3 has 17 residues. Germline V gene data show CDR1 as SGHKS and CDR2 as YYEKEE (reference sequence). V gave up 4 bases and J gave up 4 bases; unmatched junction bases: 13.

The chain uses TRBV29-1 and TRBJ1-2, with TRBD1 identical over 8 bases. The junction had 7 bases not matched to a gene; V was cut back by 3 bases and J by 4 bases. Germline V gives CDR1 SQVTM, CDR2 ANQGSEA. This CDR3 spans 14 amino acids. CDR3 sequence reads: CSVEGDRRGYGYTF. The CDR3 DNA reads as TGCAGCGTTGAGGGGGACAGGAGGGGCTATGGCTACACCTTC.

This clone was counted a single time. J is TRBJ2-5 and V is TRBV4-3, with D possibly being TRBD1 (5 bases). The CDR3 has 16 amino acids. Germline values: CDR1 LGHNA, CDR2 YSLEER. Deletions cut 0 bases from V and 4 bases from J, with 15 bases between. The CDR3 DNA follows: TGCGCCAGCAGCCAAGAACCCCCAGGGCGGCGAGAGACCCAGTACTTC. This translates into CASSQEPPGRRETQYF.

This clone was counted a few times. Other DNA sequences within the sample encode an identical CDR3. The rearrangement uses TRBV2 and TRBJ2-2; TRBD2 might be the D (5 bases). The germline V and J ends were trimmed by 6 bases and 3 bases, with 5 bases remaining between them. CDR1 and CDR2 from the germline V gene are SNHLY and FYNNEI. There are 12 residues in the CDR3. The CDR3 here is CASRGDTGELFF. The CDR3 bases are TGTGCCAGCAGGGGAGACACCGGGGAGCTGTTTTTT.

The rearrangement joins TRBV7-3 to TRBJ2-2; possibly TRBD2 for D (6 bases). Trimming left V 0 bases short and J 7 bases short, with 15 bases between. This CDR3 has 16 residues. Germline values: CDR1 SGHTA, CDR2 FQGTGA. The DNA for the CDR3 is TGTGCCAGCAGCTTAACACGGAGGGAAAGGGTCGGGGAGCTGTTTTTT. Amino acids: CASSLTRRERVGELFF.

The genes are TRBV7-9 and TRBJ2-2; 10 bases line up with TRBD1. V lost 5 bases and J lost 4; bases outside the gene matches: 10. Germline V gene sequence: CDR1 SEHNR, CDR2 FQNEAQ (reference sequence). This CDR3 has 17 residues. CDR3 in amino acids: CASSRLLGQGVTGELFF. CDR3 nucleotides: TGTGCCAGCAGCCGCCTTTTAGGACAGGGGGTCACCGGGGAGCTGTTTTTT.

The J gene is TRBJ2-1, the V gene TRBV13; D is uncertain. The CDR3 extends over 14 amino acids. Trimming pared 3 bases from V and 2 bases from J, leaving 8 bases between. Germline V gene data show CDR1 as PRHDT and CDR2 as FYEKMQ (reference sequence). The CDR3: CASSFRRAYNEQFF. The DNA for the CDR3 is TGTGCCAGCAGCTTCCGACGGGCCTACAATGAGCAGTTCTTC.

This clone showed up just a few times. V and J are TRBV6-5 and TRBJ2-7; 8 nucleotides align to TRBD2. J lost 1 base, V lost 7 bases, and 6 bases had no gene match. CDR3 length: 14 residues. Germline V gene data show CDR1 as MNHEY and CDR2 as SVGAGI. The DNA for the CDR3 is TGTGCCAGCACCCCGACTAGCGTATCCTACGAGCAGTACTTC. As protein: CASTPTSVSYEQYF.

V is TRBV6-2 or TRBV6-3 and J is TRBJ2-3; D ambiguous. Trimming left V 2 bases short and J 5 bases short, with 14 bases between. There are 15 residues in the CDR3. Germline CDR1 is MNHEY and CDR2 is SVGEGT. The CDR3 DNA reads TGTGCCAGCAGTTACGGTCTCGGGTACGGAGATACGCAGTATTTT. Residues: CASSYGLGYGDTQYF.

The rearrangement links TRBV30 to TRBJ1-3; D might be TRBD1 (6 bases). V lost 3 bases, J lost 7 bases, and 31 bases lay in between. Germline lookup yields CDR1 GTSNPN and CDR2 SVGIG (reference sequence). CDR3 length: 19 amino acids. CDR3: CAWRTVGKKQGSLGNTIYF. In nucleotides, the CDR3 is TGTGCCTGGAGAACCGTCGGGAAAAAACAGGGAAGTCTTGGGAACACCATATATTTT.

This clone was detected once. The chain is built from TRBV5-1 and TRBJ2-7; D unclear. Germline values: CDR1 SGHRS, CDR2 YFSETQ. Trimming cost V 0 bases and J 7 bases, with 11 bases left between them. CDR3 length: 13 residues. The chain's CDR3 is CASSLEAAGEQYF. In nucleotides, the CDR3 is TGCGCCAGCAGCTTGGAGGCCGCCGGGGAGCAGTACTTC.